The 12 T cell receptor beta chains below were found in one sample sequenced in a study of shared clonotypes between healthy human individuals. This table comes from immunoSEQ multiplex PCR, and its TCRdb copy is limited to in-frame clones, with some not included. Of 800,000 to 950,000 clones listed, 90% to 97% were seen once; the top ten hold less than 0.3%. Selected positively for CCR7 and CD45RO-negative, naive CD8 cells excluded terminally differentiated effector memory CD45RA+ cells. Material for sequencing was naive CD8+ T cells sorted from blood. These receptors originate from a man aged 25 to 40 in good health.

The J gene is TRBJ1-2, the V gene TRBV20-1; D is unresolved. The CDR3 is 11 amino acids. Trimming took off 4 bases at V and 8 bases at J, with 11 bases between the two ends. Germline V gene lookup returns CDR1 DFQATT and CDR2 SNEGSKA (reference sequence). CDR3 sequence: CSATGAEGYTF. The CDR3 nucleotides are TGCAGTGCTACGGGCGCAGAAGGCTACACCTTC.

This chain joins TRBV2 and TRBJ2-6; perhaps D is TRBD1 or TRBD2 (7 bases each). Per germline, CDR1 SNHLY and CDR2 FYNNEI. This CDR3 spans 17 amino acids. V was cut by 11 bases and J by 1 base, with 21 bases left in between. DNA of the CDR3: TGTGCCGTCCGTCGGGCAGGGGGAGGGTCTGGGGCCAACGTCCTGACTTTC. Its translation is CAVRRAGGGSGANVLTF.

The genes are TRBV11-2 and TRBJ2-1; D perhaps matches TRBD2 (5 bases). Germline CDR1 is SGHAT and CDR2 is FQNNGV. V lost 5 bases to trimming and J lost 9 bases, with 11 bases between them. The CDR3 consists of 12 residues. CDR3 in amino acids: CASSPPRGEQFF. Here the CDR3 DNA reads TGTGCCAGCAGCCCCCCACGGGGTGAGCAGTTCTTC.

Details on this clone: Mismatch with germline at one junction end may stem from a read error. V usage is TRBV7-6 and J usage is TRBJ1-1; 7 bases match TRBD1. Germline V gene data show CDR1 as SGHVS and CDR2 as FNYEAQ. CDR3 length: 15 amino acids. In DNA form, the CDR3 reads TGTGCCAGCAGCCTAGCAGGGGGAATGAACACTGAAGCTTTCTTT. This gives the protein CASSLAGGMNTEAFF.

This clone came up a few times. At the DNA level, this CDR3 is encoded by other sequences in the same sample as well. This sequence joins TRBV28 and TRBJ1-1; possible D gene TRBD1, 6 bases. Germline CDR1 reads MDHEN; CDR2 reads SYDVKM. V dropped 3 bases and J dropped 1 base, with 9 bases sitting between them. The CDR3 totals 14 residues. The CDR3, as DNA: TGTGCCAGCAGTTTTCCGGGACAGAACACTGAAGCTTTCTTT. Translation: CASSFPGQNTEAFF.

The CDR3 loop is CAWSLLAQAYEQYF. The CDR3 DNA sequence: TGTGCCTGGAGTTTACTAGCGCAAGCCTACGAGCAGTACTTC. The gene calls are TRBV30 and TRBJ2-7; 7 bases match TRBD2. Trimming at V came to 2 bases and at J to 2 bases, leaving 6 bases not matched to a gene. CDR1 is GTSNPN, CDR2 SVGIG, per germline (reference sequence). This CDR3 spans 14 amino acids. The full variable domain, in which reference TRBV30 and TRBJ2-7 provide the parts outside the CDR3, is SQTIHQWPATLVQPVGSPLSLECTVEGTSNPNLYWYRQAAGRGLQLLFYSVGIGQISSEVPQNLSASRPQDRQFILSSKKLLLSDSGFYLCAWSLLAQAYEQYFGPGTRLTVT.

The chain carries TRBV4-1 and TRBJ1-5; D perhaps matches TRBD1 (5 bases). The V end was cut by 0 bases, the J end by 1 base, with 16 bases between. CDR1 is MGHRA and CDR2 is YSYEKL in the germline V gene. The length of the CDR3 is 18 residues. Here the CDR3 reads CASSQEMGDLGSNQPQHF. The CDR3 DNA is TGCGCCAGCAGCCAAGAAATGGGGGATTTGGGGAGCAATCAGCCCCAGCATTTT.

This chain links TRBV18 with TRBJ2-1, with D hard to call. There are 13 residues in the CDR3. The germline V gene has CDR1 KGHSH and CDR2 LQKENI. V was pared by 5 bases and J by 10 bases, with 15 bases between. CDR3 sequence (DNA): TGTGCCAGCTCATCCCCCCCCCACGGGGAGCAGTTCTTC. It yields the protein CASSSPPHGEQFF.

The gene calls are TRBV19 and TRBJ2-3, with TRBD2 matching over 12 bases. CDR3 size: 19 residues. CDR1 is LNHDA, CDR2 SQIVND, per germline (reference sequence). With 4 bases clipped from V and 2 bases from J, the junction kept 13 bases outside the gene matches. CDR3 nucleotide sequence: TGTGCCAGTAGTAGATTACTAGCGGGAGGCCCAGACAACACAGATACGCAGTATTTT. This translates into CASSRLLAGGPDNTDTQYF.

The gene calls are TRBV19 and TRBJ1-2; 11 bases agree with TRBD1. With V trimmed by 5 bases and J by 9 bases, 5 bases remained unmatched. The CDR3 has 13 amino acids. Germline CDR1 and CDR2: LNHDA and SQIVND (reference sequence). The CDR3 DNA follows: TGTGCCAGTAGTGCCGGGACAGGGGGAAGCTACACCTTC. Its protein product is CASSAGTGGSYTF.

With regard to this clone: Germline is not matched at one junction end, which may reflect a read error. The chain carries TRBV7-9 and TRBJ2-3; D gene unclear. This CDR3 has 14 residues. Germline CDR1 and CDR2: SEHNR and FQNEAQ (reference sequence). CDR3 residues: CAGSSVLNTDTQYF. The DNA of the CDR3 is TGTGCCGGCAGCTCCGTATTGAACACAGATACGCAGTATTTT.

The chain uses TRBV28 and TRBJ2-7, with D hard to call. This CDR3 is 13 amino acids long. The ends were cut back, 6 bases at V and 4 bases at J, with 13 bases in the middle. Germline CDR1 reads MDHEN; CDR2 reads SYDVKM. CDR3: CASRRRIGYEQYF. The CDR3 region has the DNA TGTGCCAGCAGGAGGAGAATCGGTTACGAGCAGTACTTC.